This is a list of T cell receptor beta chains from one sample in a study of cytomegalovirus exposure and HLA in healthy donors. Clones were sequenced by immunoSEQ multiplex PCR, and TCRdb holds only the in-frame ones, with some missing. The profile shows about 180,000 clones, 80% to 90% of them singletons. The sample was PBMCs. These receptors all come from a girl aged 2 to 10 in good health and CMV-seropositive. Each CDR3 is given with its conserved first and last residue. The D gene is left open where the match is weak. Only some rows state a clone size, as once, few, many or a class for expanded clones.

12,TRBV19,-,TRBJ2-2,-,TGTGCCAGTAGTTCGGGCACCGGGGAGCTGTTTTTT,CASSSGTGELFF
15,TRBV19,few,TRBJ1-4,-,TGTGCCAGTAGTACGCCAGGAGAGGGTGAAGAAAAACTGTTTTTT,CASSTPGEGEEKLFF
15,TRBV6-4,-,TRBJ1-6,-,TGTGCCAGCAGTGTGACAGGCGACTATAATTCACCCCTCCACTTT,CASSVTGDYNSPLHF
14,TRBV28,-,TRBJ1-1,TRBD1,TGTGCCAGCAGTCTCTCGGACAGGGGTTTTGAAGCTTTCTTT,CASSLSDRGFEAFF
14,TRBV27,-,TRBJ1-2,TRBD1,TGTGCCAGCAGCAGGACAGGTATGAACTATGGCTACACCTTC,CASSRTGMNYGYTF
14,TRBV5-1,few,TRBJ2-7,TRBD1,TGCGCCAGCAGCTTCCTGACAGGGACCTACGAGCAGTACTTC,CASSFLTGTYEQYF
13,TRBV5-1,-,TRBJ1-2,TRBD1,TGCGCCAGCAGCTTGGGGGGACAGAATGGCTACACCTTC,CASSLGGQNGYTF
16,TRBV5-1,once,TRBJ2-2,TRBD1,TGCGCCAGCAGCTTTCGGTACAGGGGTGGCACCGGGGAGCTGTTTTTT,CASSFRYRGGTGELFF
16,TRBV4-2,once,TRBJ2-1,TRBD2,TGTGCCAGCAGCCAAGGCTCGACTAGCGGATCAAATGAGCAGTTCTTC,CASSQGSTSGSNEQFF
16,TRBV27,-,TRBJ2-1,TRBD2,TGTGCCAGCAGCTCCCGGGACTACCACTCCTACAATGAGCAGTTCTTC,CASSSRDYHSYNEQFF
16,TRBV11-3,-,TRBJ2-2,TRBD1,TGTGCCAGCAGCCACCCCGACAGGGGGCTCCCCGGGGAGCTGTTTTTT,CASSHPDRGLPGELFF
16,TRBV27,once,TRBJ2-7,-,TGTGCCAGCAGTTTATCTAATCCGAGAGGGGGCTACGAGCAGTACTTC,CASSLSNPRGGYEQYF
18,TRBV2,-,TRBJ1-5,TRBD1,TGTGCCAGCAGTAGTTTAAAGGTGGGGACACCACAGGGGATGTCCCAGCATTTT,CASSSLKVGTPQGMSQHF
15,TRBV6-6,-,TRBJ2-7,TRBD1,TGTGCCAGCAGGACGTCCGGGACAGGGTCGGATGAGCAGTACTTC,CASRTSGTGSDEQYF
15,TRBV25-1,-,TRBJ2-3,-,TGTGCCAGCAGTGAAAACAGGGTCAGCACAGATACGCAGTATTTT,CASSENRVSTDTQYF
14,TRBV30,-,TRBJ2-3,-,TGTGCCTGGAATACAGGGATGGGCACAGATACGCAGTATTTT,CAWNTGMGTDTQYF
14,TRBV6-1,-,TRBJ1-1,TRBD1,TGTGCCAGCCTTCGGGACAGGGGGAGCACTGAAGCTTTCTTT,CASLRDRGSTEAFF
15,TRBV27,-,TRBJ1-6,-,TGTGCCAGCAGTATCACTACAGGGATAAATTCACCCCTCCACTTT,CASSITTGINSPLHF
13,TRBV7-9,-,TRBJ2-7,TRBD1,TGTGCCAGCAGCTCGGAACAGGGGAACGAGCAGTACTTC,CASSSEQGNEQYF
14,TRBV19,-,TRBJ1-1,-,TGTGCCAGTAATCCCCAGGGCATGAACACTGAAGCTTTCTTT,CASNPQGMNTEAFF
12,TRBV5-5,-,TRBJ2-4,TRBD2,TGTGCCAGCAGCTTGCGGGGGGACATTCAGTACTTC,CASSLRGDIQYF
14,TRBV5-1,-,TRBJ1-2,TRBD1,TGCGCCAGCAGCTGGGGGGACAGGGACTATGGCTACACCTTC,CASSWGDRDYGYTF
16,TRBV25-1,-,TRBJ2-3,TRBD1,TGTGCCAGCAGTGAATGGGGACAGGCCCTCCGGGGTACGCAGTATTTT,CASSEWGQALRGTQYF
14,TRBV27,-,TRBJ2-1,TRBD2,TGTGCCAGCAGTACGCTAGCGGGAGGGGATGAGCAGTTCTTC,CASSTLAGGDEQFF
15,TRBV7-3,-,TRBJ2-7,TRBD2,TGTGCCAGCAGCTTGGGACTAGCGGACTCCTACGAGCAGTACTTC,CASSLGLADSYEQYF
18,TRBV4-1,-,TRBJ1-1,TRBD1,TGCGCCAGCAGCCAAGAAGACGCCCAGTACAGGGGGCGATCTGAAGCTTTCTTT,CASSQEDAQYRGRSEAFF
14,TRBV28,-,TRBJ2-7,-,TGTGCCAGCAGGTCACGAGGGATTCTACACGAGCAGTACTTC,CASRSRGILHEQYF
11,TRBV9,-,TRBJ2-3,-,TGTGCCAGCAGCGTCGGGGATACGCAGTATTTT,CASSVGDTQYF
13,TRBV6-5,-,TRBJ2-1,TRBD2,TGTGCCAGCAGTAGGCTAGCGGGATGGGAGCAGTTCTTC,CASSRLAGWEQFF
15,TRBV11-2,-,TRBJ2-1,-,TGTGCCAGCAGCTTAGGCGCCAGGAGGAACAATGAGCAGTTCTTC,CASSLGARRNNEQFF
13,TRBV6-6,once,TRBJ1-5,TRBD1,TGTGCCAGCAGAAGACAGGGTAATCAGCCCCAGCATTTT,CASRRQGNQPQHF
11,TRBV27,-,TRBJ1-1,-,TGTGCCAGCAGTTTAGGAGCTGAAGCTTTCTTT,CASSLGAEAFF
15,TRBV6-5,-,TRBJ2-1,TRBD2,TGTGCCAGCGCGCGGAGGGCTAGCGGGCACAATGAGCAGTTCTTC,CASARRASGHNEQFF
15,TRBV13,-,TRBJ2-7,TRBD1,TGTGCCAGCAGCTGGGGACAGGATTGGTCCTACGAGCAGTACTTC,CASSWGQDWSYEQYF
15,TRBV9,once,TRBJ2-2,-,TGTGCCAGCAGCCCCGAGCCGAGAAACACCGGGGAGCTGTTTTTT,CASSPEPRNTGELFF
13,TRBV6-5,-,TRBJ2-7,-,TGTGCCAGCAGTTACTCGATGGCGGGAGAGCAGTACTTC,CASSYSMAGEQYF